These 30 T cell receptor beta chains were all obtained from the same sample, sequenced in a study of radiotherapy plus CTLA-4 blockade in lung cancer (dated by TCRdb to the late 2010s). Library method: the immunoSEQ multiplex PCR assay. TCRdb re-hosts the immuneACCESS table, in-frame sequences only. Its copies lack some clones; in the studies checked, an unresolved V gene accounts for under half of them, and the cause for the rest is not known. The sample table holds roughly 90,000 clones, of which more than 70% were seen once. The ten largest clones capture more than 13% of the sample. The material sequenced was peripheral blood, taken from a patient treated with radiotherapy plus ipilimumab. Every receptor here comes from a human donor with non-small cell lung cancer that progressed on radiotherapy plus ipilimumab.

This chain links TRBV7-9 with TRBJ1-5; D remains unclear. The length of the CDR3 is 14 residues. Germline CDR1 SEHNR, CDR2 FQNEAQ (reference sequence). Deletions cut 5 bases from V and 0 bases from J, with 8 bases between. CDR3 in amino acids: CASSAVGSNQPQHF. The CDR3, as DNA: TGTGCCAGCAGCGCCGTGGGTAGCAATCAGCCCCAGCATTTT.

CDR3 coding DNA: TGTGCCAGCAGCTTCACCGGGACTAGCGGGAGGACGATCGGGGAGCTGTTTTTT. It encodes CASSFTGTSGRTIGELFF. This rearrangement joins TRBV11-2 to TRBJ2-2; 15 bases fit TRBD2. This CDR3 has 18 residues. Germline CDR1 SGHAT, CDR2 FQNNGV. Trimming cost V 3 bases and J 7 bases; bases outside gene matches: 9.

The rearrangement links TRBV5-8 to TRBJ2-1; 7 bases are a match to TRBD2. Germline V gene sequence: CDR1 SGHTS, CDR2 YDEGEE. Trimming cost V 0 bases and J 8 bases; bases outside gene matches: 5. The CDR3 loop spans 14 amino acids. CDR3 DNA: TGTGCCAGCAGCTTGGGGGAGGGTGTGGATGAGCAGTTCTTC. Protein: CASSLGEGVDEQFF.

The genes are TRBV5-1 and TRBJ2-1, with D perhaps matching TRBD1 (5 bases). CDR1 is SGHRS, CDR2 YFSETQ, per germline. V shed 4 bases and J shed 0 bases, with 8 bases lying between them. The CDR3 runs 14 residues. Here the CDR3 DNA reads TGCGCCAGCAGCGTACAGGACTCCTACAATGAGCAGTTCTTC. Its translation: CASSVQDSYNEQFF.

The chain has TRBV9 and TRBJ2-3; 7 bases are a match to TRBD2. The CDR3 covers 15 residues. Germline V gene sequence: CDR1 SGDLS, CDR2 YYNGEE. J was trimmed by 7 bases and V by 4 bases; bases with no gene match: 12. As DNA, the CDR3 is TGTGCCAGCAGCCCACCTGGGGGGGGGAGGCATACGCAGTATTTT. Translating it yields CASSPPGGGRHTQYF.

The chain combines TRBV5-1 with TRBJ1-4; 7 nucleotides line up with TRBD1. The CDR3 length is 15 residues. Germline trimming cut 2 bases from V and 1 base from J; bases unmatched to any gene: 2. Germline V gives CDR1 SGHRS, CDR2 YFSETQ. The CDR3 spells CASSLQGITNEKLFF. The CDR3, as DNA: TGCGCCAGCAGCTTACAGGGGATAACTAATGAAAAACTGTTTTTT.

The chain is built from TRBV2 and TRBJ2-7; D is possibly TRBD2 (7 bases). CDR1 and CDR2 (germline): SNHLY, FYNNEI. Deletions cut 4 bases from V and 0 bases from J, with 13 bases between. This CDR3 spans 15 amino acids. The CDR3 spells CASSVGGTSSYEQYF. The CDR3 DNA reads TGTGCCAGCAGTGTGGGGGGGACAAGCTCCTACGAGCAGTACTTC.

The chain couples TRBV6-5 to TRBJ2-7; D unclear. Germline values: CDR1 MNHEY, CDR2 SVGAGI. V was shortened by 6 bases and J by 5 bases, with 14 bases between the two germline ends. The CDR3 totals 13 residues. The CDR3 sequence: CASSSPLSHEQYF. DNA of the CDR3: TGTGCCAGCAGCAGCCCCTTATCCCACGAGCAGTACTTC.

The V call is TRBV7-8, the J call TRBJ2-7; 10 bases map to TRBD1. The CDR3 spans 15 residues. Germline CDR1 is SGHVS and CDR2 is FQNEAQ. V lost 7 bases, J lost 2 bases, and 8 bases stayed unmatched. The CDR3, as DNA: TGTGCCAGCACCATTAGGGGGACAGGGGCCTACGAGCAGTACTTC. Residues: CASTIRGTGAYEQYF.

Worth noting for this clone: Sequence at one end of the junction differs from germline and may be a read error. CDR3 DNA sequence: TGTGCCAGCAGCCAAGAACCTAGCGGGGCACTAGGGCAGTTCTTC. This gives the protein CASSQEPSGALGQFF. The chain combines TRBV4-1 with TRBJ2-1; 9 positions match TRBD2. Germline V CDR1 and CDR2: MGHRA, YSYEKL. The CDR3 contains 15 residues.

The CDR3 sequence is CSVEGPMGGAYNEQFF. For the CDR3, the DNA is TGCAGCGTTGAAGGGCCTATGGGGGGAGCCTACAATGAGCAGTTCTTC. This rearrangement joins TRBV29-1 to TRBJ2-1; possible D gene TRBD2, 6 bases. V lost 1 base, J lost 2 bases, and 15 bases lay in between. The CDR3 is 16 amino acids. CDR1 and CDR2 (germline): SQVTM, ANQGSEA.

The rearrangement uses TRBV7-9 and TRBJ1-2; unclear D gene. CDR1 and CDR2 (germline): SEHNR, FQNEAQ (reference sequence). Trimming removed 1 base from V and 7 bases from J, with 13 bases in between. The CDR3 is 14 residues long. CDR3 nucleotides: TGTGCCAGCAGCTTAGTAGCCAGTCCGGGTGGCTACACCTTC. Its translation: CASSLVASPGGYTF.

V gene TRBV6-5 combines with J gene TRBJ2-5; D is possibly TRBD1 (5 bases). The germline V gene encodes CDR1 MNHEY and CDR2 SVGAGI. The CDR3 totals 14 residues. The V end was cut by 5 bases, the J end by 5 bases, with 15 bases between. CDR3 sequence: CASSEGAGKETQYF. CDR3 bases: TGTGCCAGCAGTGAAGGGGCAGGGAAGGAGACCCAGTACTTC.

The chain combines TRBV4-2 with TRBJ1-3; D ambiguous. The CDR3 is 17 amino acids. CDR1 is LGHNA and CDR2 is YNFKEQ in the germline V gene. V lost 1 base and J 0 bases, leaving 13 bases between the germline ends. The CDR3 bases are TGTGCCAGCAGCCAAGGAACTATAGGCAGCTCTGGAAACACCATATATTTT. As protein: CASSQGTIGSSGNTIYF.

CDR3 nucleotides: TGTGCCACCAGCTCCCCCCCCGCCGGTTTGTCTCTTGAGGCCAACGTCCTGACTTTC. Translating gives CATSSPPAGLSLEANVLTF. The rearrangement joins TRBV15 to TRBJ2-6; no definite D call. The CDR3 loop spans 19 amino acids. V gave up 5 bases and J gave up 6 bases, with 26 bases separating them. Germline assignment: CDR1 LNHNV and CDR2 YYDKDF (reference sequence).

The V and J genes are TRBV6-1 and TRBJ1-4; 9 nucleotides align to TRBD1. Germline V gene sequence: CDR1 MNHNS, CDR2 SASEGT. The CDR3 has 14 residues. V shed 7 bases, J shed 6 bases, and the junction held 6 bases outside the gene matches. This CDR3 reads CASTLDRGDEKLFF. The CDR3 nucleotides are TGTGCCAGCACCTTGGACAGGGGAGATGAAAAACTGTTTTTT.

The chain employs TRBV28 and TRBJ1-1, with D tentatively TRBD1 (6 bases). This CDR3 is 13 amino acids long. Germline assignment: CDR1 MDHEN and CDR2 SYDVKM. The CDR3 DNA is TGTGCTGGACAGCGGGTTTTGAACACTGAAGCTTTCTTT. Residues: CAGQRVLNTEAFF. Combining the CDR3 with reference TRBV28 and TRBJ1-1 gives the whole variable domain DVKVTQSSRYLVKRTGEKVFLECVQDMDHENMFWYRQDPGLGLRLIYFSYDVKMKEKGDIPEGYSVSREKKERFSLILESASTNQTSMYLCAGQRVLNTEAFFGQGTRLTVV.

This chain links TRBV6-1 with TRBJ2-1; weak D call: TRBD1 (5 bases). The V gene's germline CDR1 is MNHNS and CDR2 SASEGT. V lost 4 bases and J 0 bases, leaving 10 bases between the germline ends. The CDR3 is made up of 15 amino acids. CDR3 amino acids: CASSATESSYNEQFF. The CDR3 DNA is TGTGCCAGCAGTGCGACAGAGAGCTCCTACAATGAGCAGTTCTTC.

The chain joins TRBV11-2 to TRBJ1-2; 8 nucleotides agree with TRBD1. From germline, CDR1 is SGHAT and CDR2 FQNNGV. The CDR3 length is 13 residues. Trimming at V came to 4 bases and at J to 5 bases, leaving 3 bases not matched to a gene. In DNA form, the CDR3 reads TGTGCCAGCAGCTACCGACAGGGGTATGGCTACACCTTC. Amino acid sequence: CASSYRQGYGYTF. The full variable domain, completed using reference TRBV11-2 and TRBJ1-2, is EAGVAQSPRYKIIEKRQSVAFWCNPISGHATLYWYQQILGQGPKLLIQFQNNGVVDDSQLPKDRFSAERLKGVDSTLKIQPAKLEDSAVYLCASSYRQGYGYTFGSGTRLTVV.

By sample share, this clone is medium-sized. V usage is TRBV9 and J usage is TRBJ2-5; D unclear. The CDR3 extends over 15 amino acids. The germline V gene has CDR1 SGDLS and CDR2 YYNGEE. The germline V and J ends were trimmed by 0 bases and 1 base, with 10 bases remaining between them. Written as DNA, the CDR3 is TGTGCCAGCAGCGTAGACGGATTGTTCCAAGAGACCCAGTACTTC. Its translation is CASSVDGLFQETQYF.

The genes are TRBV15 and TRBJ2-5; perhaps TRBD2 as D (6 bases). Germline V gene lookup returns CDR1 LNHNV and CDR2 YYDKDF (reference sequence). V gave up 1 base and J gave up 5 bases, with 14 bases separating them. This CDR3 comprises 15 residues. DNA for the CDR3: TGTGCCACCAGCAGAGGCGGGACGGGGACGGAGACCCAGTACTTC. Translated, it gives CATSRGGTGTETQYF.

The chain has TRBV21-1 and TRBJ2-3. TRBV21-1 is listed as a pseudogene. This CDR3 contains 17 residues. The CDR3 here is CASSNRVETFPPDTQYF. The CDR3 DNA follows: TGTGCCAGCAGCAATAGGGTAGAGACCTTTCCCCCAGATACGCAGTATTTT.

The chain is built from TRBV6-5 and TRBJ2-1; possibly TRBD1 for D (5 bases). With 2 bases removed from V and 8 bases from J, the gap between germline ends came to 16 bases. There are 15 residues in the CDR3. Germline assignment: CDR1 MNHEY and CDR2 SVGAGI. The CDR3 DNA reads as TGTGCCAGCAGTTACGGTGGTCAGGGCTTCTATGAGCAGTTCTTC. It translates to CASSYGGQGFYEQFF.

The chain is built from TRBV7-8 and TRBJ2-1, with TRBD1 as a possible D gene (6 bases). Germline CDR1 reads SGHVS; CDR2 reads FQNEAQ. The V end lost 1 base, the J end lost 6 bases, and 13 bases lay between the germline ends. This CDR3 has 15 residues. The CDR3 region is CASSLEGQRTNEQFF. The CDR3 DNA reads as TGTGCCAGCAGCTTAGAAGGACAGAGAACCAATGAGCAGTTCTTC. Full variable domain (remainder filled in from reference TRBV7-8 and TRBJ2-1): GAGVSQSPRYKVAKRGQDVALRCDPISGHVSLFWYQQALGQGPEFLTYFQNEAQLDKSGLPSDRFFAERPEGSVSTLKIQRTQQEDSAVYLCASSLEGQRTNEQFFGPGTRLTVL.

The chain carries TRBV27 and TRBJ1-1; D possibly corresponds to TRBD1 (5 bases). There are 16 residues in the CDR3. Trimming stripped 1 base from V and 6 bases from J, with 18 bases between. CDR1 is MNHEY, CDR2 SMNVEV, per germline (reference sequence). As DNA, the CDR3 is TGTGCCAGCAGTTTATTAGGGGAGCAGGTGGGCTCTGAAGCTTTCTTT. It yields the protein CASSLLGEQVGSEAFF.

The chain links TRBV5-1 to TRBJ1-4; TRBD1 might be the D (5 bases). V was trimmed by 3 bases and J by 0 bases, leaving 15 bases between them. The V gene's germline CDR1 is SGHRS and CDR2 YFSETQ. The CDR3 is 17 amino acids. In nucleotides, the CDR3 is TGCGCCAGCAGCTCCCGCCCGGGGGGTGCAACTAATGAAAAACTGTTTTTT. Encoded protein: CASSSRPGGATNEKLFF.

The V call is TRBV5-1, the J call TRBJ2-2; 9 bases align to TRBD1. With V trimmed by 0 bases and J by 7 bases, 4 bases remained unmatched. This CDR3 contains 15 residues. Germline values: CDR1 SGHRS, CDR2 YFSETQ. CDR3 DNA sequence: TGCGCCAGCAGCTTGGGACAGGGGGTAATCGGGGAGCTGTTTTTT. This gives the protein CASSLGQGVIGELFF.

The chain has TRBV19 and TRBJ1-2; D uncertain. Germline CDR1 reads LNHDA; CDR2 reads SQIVND (reference sequence). The CDR3 runs to 10 residues. Trimming took off 6 bases at V and 8 bases at J, with 7 bases between the two ends. The chain's CDR3 is CASRENGYTF. The CDR3 DNA reads as TGTGCCAGTAGGGAGAACGGCTACACCTTC.

This clone was picked up a small number of times. This chain joins TRBV10-3 and TRBJ2-1, with 9 nucleotides matching TRBD1. V lost 4 bases, J lost 7 bases, and 11 bases stayed unmatched. This CDR3 contains 16 residues. Germline V gene sequence: CDR1 ENHRY, CDR2 SYGVKD. The CDR3: CAISGGQGSGANEQFF. CDR3 bases: TGTGCCATCAGTGGGGGACAGGGATCAGGGGCGAATGAGCAGTTCTTC.

The chain combines TRBV30 with TRBJ2-3; D unresolved. Per the germline V gene, CDR1 is GTSNPN and CDR2 is SVGIG (reference sequence). The CDR3 runs to 15 residues. Trimming pared 0 bases from V and 1 base from J, leaving 11 bases between. Written as DNA, the CDR3 is TGTGCCTGGAGTGTAGCCGGGTTTGGCACAGATACGCAGTATTTT. This codes for CAWSVAGFGTDTQYF.